These 6 T cell receptor beta chains were sequenced from one sample in a study of control samples from healthy donors and cancer patients. Only in-frame clones appear in the TCRdb table, and some are missing; sequencing was by immunoSEQ multiplex PCR. The repertoire consists of 100,000 to 150,000 clones, with approximately 87% occurring once and the leading ten covering 9% to 13%. Specimen: blood. Receptor source: a man aged 25 to 40 in good health.

The chain combines TRBV29-1 with TRBJ1-5, with no clear D. V was cut by 0 bases and J by 6 bases, with 6 bases left in between. The CDR3 length is 12 residues. Looked up from germline, CDR1 is SQVTM and CDR2 is ANQGSEA. This chain's CDR3 is CSVEEPGQPQHF. CDR3 DNA: TGCAGCGTTGAAGAGCCAGGTCAGCCCCAGCATTTT.

This chain uses TRBV3-1 (or the pseudogene TRBV3-2) with TRBJ1-5; the match to TRBD1 covers 7 bases. This CDR3 contains 14 residues. V shed 4 bases and J 3 bases; nucleotides not matched to a gene: 3. Germline V CDR1 and CDR2: LGHDT, YNNKEL (reference sequence). In DNA form, the CDR3 reads TGTGCCAGCAGCCTGGGACAGCACAATCAGCCCCAGCATTTT. It is translated as CASSLGQHNQPQHF.

The chain recombines TRBV6-5 with TRBJ2-7, with D maybe TRBD1 (6 bases). V lost 2 bases, J lost 4 bases, and 15 bases lay in between. CDR1 MNHEY and CDR2 SVGAGI come from the germline V gene. The CDR3 spans 15 residues. The CDR3 bases are TGTGCCAGCAGTTACCGCAGGGGAGAGGGTTACGAGCAGTACTTC. Translated: CASSYRRGEGYEQYF.

In its sample, this clone was seen once. The CDR3 loop is CASSVNGEGRETQYF. The CDR3 DNA is TGTGCCAGCAGCGTGAACGGAGAGGGGAGGGAGACCCAGTACTTC. The chain carries TRBV7-8 and TRBJ2-5; D possibly corresponds to TRBD2 (6 bases). With 5 bases removed from V and 5 bases from J, the gap between germline ends came to 18 bases. From germline, CDR1 is SGHVS and CDR2 FQNEAQ. The CDR3 consists of 15 residues. The full variable domain, in which reference TRBV7-8 and TRBJ2-5 provide the parts outside the CDR3, is GAGVSQSPRYKVAKRGQDVALRCDPISGHVSLFWYQQALGQGPEFLTYFQNEAQLDKSGLPSDRFFAERPEGSVSTLKIQRTQQEDSAVYLCASSVNGEGRETQYFGPGTRLLVL.

For the CDR3, the DNA is TGTGCCAGCCAGGGGGGAAGCAATCAGCCCCAGCATTTT. Translating it yields CASQGGSNQPQHF. V and J are TRBV12-3 or TRBV12-4 and TRBJ1-5; 7 bases map to TRBD1. This CDR3 contains 13 residues. Germline trimming cut 8 bases from V and 1 base from J; bases unmatched to any gene: 2.

The chain links TRBV14 to TRBJ2-1; possibly TRBD1 or TRBD2 for D (7 bases each). The V end was cut by 7 bases, the J end by 0 bases, with 10 bases between. Germline CDR1 SGHDN, CDR2 FVKESK. The CDR3 contains 14 residues. The CDR3 loop is CASKRDSSYNEQFF. The CDR3 nucleotides are TGTGCCAGCAAGCGGGACAGCTCCTACAATGAGCAGTTCTTC.